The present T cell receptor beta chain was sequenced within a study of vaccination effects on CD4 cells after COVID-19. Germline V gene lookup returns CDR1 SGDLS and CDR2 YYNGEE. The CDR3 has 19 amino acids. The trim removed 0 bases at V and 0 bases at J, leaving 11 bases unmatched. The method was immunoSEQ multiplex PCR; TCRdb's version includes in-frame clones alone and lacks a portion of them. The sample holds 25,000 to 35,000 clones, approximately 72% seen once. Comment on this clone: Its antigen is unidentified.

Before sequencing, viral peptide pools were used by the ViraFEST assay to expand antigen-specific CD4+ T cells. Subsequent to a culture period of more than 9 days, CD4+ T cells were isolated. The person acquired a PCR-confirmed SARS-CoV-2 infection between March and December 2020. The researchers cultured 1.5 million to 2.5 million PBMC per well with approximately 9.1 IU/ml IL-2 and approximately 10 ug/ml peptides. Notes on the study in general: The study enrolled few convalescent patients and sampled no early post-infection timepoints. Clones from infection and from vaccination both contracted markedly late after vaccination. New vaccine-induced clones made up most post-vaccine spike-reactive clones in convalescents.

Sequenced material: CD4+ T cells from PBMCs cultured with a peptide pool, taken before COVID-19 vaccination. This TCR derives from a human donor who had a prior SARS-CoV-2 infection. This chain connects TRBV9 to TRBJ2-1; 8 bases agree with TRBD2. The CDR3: CASSVGIGRARSSYNEQFF. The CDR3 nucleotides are TGTGCCAGCAGCGTAGGGATCGGGAGGGCCAGGAGCTCCTACAATGAGCAGTTCTTC.